The clone carrying this T cell receptor (beta chain) has more than one count but fewer than ten. The target antigen is unknown. Researchers took RNA transcripts and amplified the TCR beta CDR3 regions from them. Initially, a first-round RT-PCR of the TCR CDR3 employed the HTBI primer set. TCRdb reprocessed the multiplex PCR reads via MiXCR and lists one record per CDR3 protein. Of almost 500,000 distinct CDR3 sequences listed, roughly 22% are singletons. These data come from a study of T cells in Graves' hyperthyroidism and ophthalmopathy. Study-wide results and limits: Most thyroid clonotypes expanded above 0.001 appeared in blood too. Progression to ophthalmopathy was predicted a median of approximately seven months early.

V shed 1 base and J shed 6 bases, with 15 bases lying between them. There are 15 residues in the CDR3. Germline values: CDR1 SEHNR, CDR2 FQNEAQ (reference sequence). The chain employs TRBV7-9 and TRBJ1-1; weak D call: TRBD1 (6 bases). The clonotype was recovered from a woman between 65 and 79 years old with Graves' ophthalmopathy. What was sequenced was blood. The CDR3 DNA follows: TGTGCCAGCAGCTTAGACAGGGATCGAAACGCTGAAGCTTTCTTT. It specifies CASSLDRDRNAEAFF.